The present T cell receptor beta chain was sequenced within a study of shared clonotypes between healthy human individuals (dated by TCRdb to 2018 to 2020). Study-wide context: The cohort included a few men and a couple of women between 18 and 49 years of age. For each donor, CD4 naive and CD4 memory were each run on three plates, CD8 naive on two plates, and CD8 memory on one plate. To estimate repertoire size and how much clonotype sharing occurs between individuals, the study deeply sequenced the blood TCR repertoires of five healthy adults. To increase sequencing depth and limit assay-specific biases, different laboratories used diverse techniques to prepare libraries and sequence TCR repertoires. Leukapheresis yielded between about 0.85 and 9 billion PBMCs per donor. The paper's findings and limits, for the study overall: Pairwise subsampling led to the expectation that sequencing depth would affect the degree of clonotype sharing among donors. Naive subsets generally had larger estimated clonotype richness than memory subsets. When several donors were compared, the shared fraction of clonotypes was roughly 4.8% for naive CD4, about 4% for naive CD8, 2% to 2.5% for memory CD4, and 0.4% for memory CD8. Incomplete sequencing was indicated by rarefaction of sorted-subset datasets, despite the large sequencing depth. Compared with non-shared clonotypes, clonotypes shared by all four sorted-subset donors had higher generation probabilities. Sampling was restricted to blood, and TCR repertoires in tissue are likely to differ from TCR repertoires in blood. The genetic and exposure-history diversity represented was limited by the small number of donors.

Donors were healthy HIV-negative adults with no recently reported acute infections or vaccinations. Every donor was a Caucasian adult living in Nashville, Tennessee, USA. Magnetic negative selection was used to enrich CD4+ T cells, after which naive cells were positively selected on CD45RA and the negative fraction became the memory subset. After blood collection by leukapheresis, PBMCs were isolated using Ficoll-Histopaque density gradient centrifugation and then cryopreserved in the vapor phase of liquid nitrogen. Analytical flow cytometry was used to check the purity and quantity of each magnetically sorted T cell population. Each sorted fraction had its genomic DNA isolated and then quantified by UV absorbance on a Nanodrop 2000c. TCR CDR3 regions were amplified from genomic DNA by multiplex PCR using the deep immunoSEQ assay. Extracted genomic DNA from each cell subset was spread evenly across all wells of several immunoSEQ 96-well plates, with each plate serving as a replicate. Each replicate PCR for sorted subsets received about 210 ng genomic DNA, equal to about 30,000 T cell genomes. The purified libraries were quantified using a Qubit 3.0 fluorometer, sized with a Bioanalyzer 2100, and then quantified again using the KAPA Library Quantification kit. A separate single-read 150-cycle Illumina NextSeq 550 flow cell was used to sequence each immunoSEQ 96-well plate. On the authors' methods: Because the immunoSEQ output held only junctional sequences and lacked quality scores, the filtering could not match the filtering applied to full-length reads. To assign V/J genes and CDR3, sequences were annotated using PyIR, a Python wrapper for IgBLAST v1.9, with IMGT germline references. Reads were removed for weak V/J assignments (E-value above 1e-6), missing CDR3, stop codons, out-of-frame junctions, or ambiguous translated residues. V3J clonotypes were defined by identical inferred V gene, J gene, and CDR3 amino acid sequence. Percentage overlap between repertoires was calculated by dividing the number of shared unique clonotypes by the size of the smaller repertoire. Richness of each repertoire was evaluated using RTK rarefaction, the Chao1 estimator, and Recon v2.1 estimates of unobserved clonotypes. OLGA was used to compute generation probabilities for all TCRbeta clonotypes that the gDNA method yielded from a handful of donors. The table was pulled from immuneACCESS by TCRdb, which kept in-frame rearrangements only. Such tables lose some clones; where checked, under half of the loss comes from unresolved V genes, and the rest has no known cause. V, J and clone size are taken as reported in that table, and D and trimming were inferred from the DNA itself. The sample includes under 1,100,000 clones, with roughly 80% observed a single time. Jointly, the top ten make up approximately 1.3% of the sample.

With respect to this clone: The specificity of this receptor is unknown. Per-nucleotide qualities are absent, and no much larger clonotype sits a single base away.

The V and J ends are trimmed by 6 bases and 5 bases, leaving 20 bases between them. The CDR3, cysteine through phenylalanine, is 16 amino acids long. Left in the record is the CDR3 DNA by itself, 48 bases read in frame from the first base. The germline V gene gives CDR1 as SGHAT and CDR2 as FQNNGV. The sample taken for sequencing was memory CD4+ T cells sorted from blood. The cell subset or site label of this sample denotes: CD45RA-negative fraction. The chain links TRBV11-2 with TRBJ2-1; the D gene is unclear. The clonotype comes from a man younger than 35 in good health. The nucleotide sequence is TGTGCCAGCAGTTCCCCGGGCCCTCAGTCCCACAATGAGCAGTTCTTC. Its translation reads: CASSSPGPQSHNEQFF.